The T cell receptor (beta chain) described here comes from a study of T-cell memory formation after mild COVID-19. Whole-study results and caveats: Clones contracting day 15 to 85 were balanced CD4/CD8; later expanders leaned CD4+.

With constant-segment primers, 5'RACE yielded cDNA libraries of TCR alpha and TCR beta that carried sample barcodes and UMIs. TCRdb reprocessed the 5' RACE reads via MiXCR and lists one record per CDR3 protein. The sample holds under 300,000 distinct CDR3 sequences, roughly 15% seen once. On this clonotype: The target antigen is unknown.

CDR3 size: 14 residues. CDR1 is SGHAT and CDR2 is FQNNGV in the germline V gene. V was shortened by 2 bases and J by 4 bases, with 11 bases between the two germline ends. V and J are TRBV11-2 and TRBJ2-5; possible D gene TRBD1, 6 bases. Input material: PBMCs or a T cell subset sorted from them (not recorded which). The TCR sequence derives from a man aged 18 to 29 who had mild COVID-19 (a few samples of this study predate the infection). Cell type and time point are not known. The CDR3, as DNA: TGTGCCAGCAGCTTAAACGCCAGGGGAGAGACCCAGTACTTC. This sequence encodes CASSLNARGETQYF.